Below are 26 T cell receptor beta chains sequenced from a single sample in a study of identical twins. TCRdb redid the calling of the 5' RACE reads with MiXCR, one entry per CDR3 protein. This sample yields about 700,000 distinct CDR3 sequences, of which more than 6.5% are seen a single time; 0.75% to 1% belongs to the top ten. The data were also submitted as part of a second study, on yellow fever vaccine responses in identical twins.

Specimen: PBMCs. All receptors derive from a woman between 18 and 29 years old in good health.

This clonotype occurred many times. CDR3 region: CASTLTGELFF. The CDR3 DNA follows: TGTGCCAGCACCCTCACCGGGGAGCTGTTTTTT. The chain carries TRBV7-9 and TRBJ2-2; D not certain. CDR3 length: 11 residues. In germline, CDR1 is SEHNR, CDR2 FQNEAQ (reference sequence). V was clipped by 7 bases and J by 4 bases, with 4 bases between them.

This clonotype was observed many times. The chain recombines TRBV5-1 with TRBJ2-2, with 13 bases identical to TRBD2. CDR1 is SGHRS, CDR2 YFSETQ, per germline. The CDR3 is 17 amino acids. With 4 bases clipped from V and 0 bases from J, the junction kept 3 bases outside the gene matches. This chain's CDR3 is CASSPGLAGPNTGELFF. CDR3 DNA sequence: TGCGCCAGCAGCCCGGGACTAGCGGGACCGAACACCGGGGAGCTGTTTTTT.

V and J are TRBV11-2 and TRBJ2-5; 12 nucleotides line up with TRBD1. V was clipped by 3 bases and J by 5 bases; unmatched bases: 4. Germline lookup yields CDR1 SGHAT and CDR2 FQNNGV. This CDR3 has 15 amino acids. CDR3 sequence: CASSFGTGGGETQYF. The CDR3 DNA reads TGTGCCAGCAGCTTCGGGACAGGGGGCGGGGAGACCCAGTACTTC.

The CDR3 here is CASSWSTGVDEIYYEQYF. The CDR3 bases are TGTGCCAGCAGCTGGTCGACAGGGGTCGACGAAATCTACTACGAGCAGTACTTC. The chain is built from TRBV11-2 and TRBJ2-7; 8 positions agree with TRBD1. The CDR3 consists of 18 residues. The J segment lost 3 bases and the V segment lost 4 bases, leaving 17 bases of the junction unmatched. CDR1 is SGHAT, CDR2 FQNNGV, per germline.

At least ten counts were recorded for this clonotype. V usage is TRBV10-3 and J usage is TRBJ2-3, with 9 bases aligning to TRBD2. Germline V CDR1 and CDR2: ENHRY, SYGVKD. The V segment lost 2 bases and the J segment 1 base; nucleotides outside the gene matches: 4. The CDR3 consists of 16 residues. The CDR3 nucleotides are TGTGCCATCAGTGAGGATCAGCGGGGGGGCACAGATACGCAGTATTTT. Protein: CAISEDQRGGTDTQYF.

This clonotype was counted at least ten times. The V gene is TRBV12-3 or TRBV12-4, the J gene TRBJ2-3; 7 bases agree with TRBD2. The CDR3 runs 16 residues. V lost 5 bases to trimming and J lost 1 base; unmatched junction nucleotides: 9. The CDR3 region is CASSHLGGGRTDTQYF. In DNA, the CDR3 is TGTGCCAGCAGTCATCTTGGCGGGGGTCGCACAGATACGCAGTATTTT.

This clonotype was found a few times. V gene TRBV4-3 combines with J gene TRBJ2-3, with D maybe TRBD2 (6 bases). This CDR3 has 13 amino acids. CDR1 LGHNA and CDR2 YSLEER come from the germline V gene. Deletions cut 0 bases from V and 8 bases from J, with 9 bases between. This CDR3 is CASSQDGSGTQYF. Written as DNA, the CDR3 is TGCGCCAGCAGCCAAGACGGGAGCGGTACGCAGTATTTT.

This clonotype was detected only once. The chain couples TRBV18 to TRBJ2-7; tentative D call: TRBD2 (6 bases). The V gene's germline CDR1 is KGHSH and CDR2 LQKENI. The germline V and J ends were trimmed by 4 bases and 0 bases, with 16 bases remaining between them. The CDR3 sequence is 16 residues long. CDR3 in amino acids: CASSLTLGGSSYEQYF. The CDR3 DNA reads TGTGCCAGCTCACTCACCTTGGGGGGTTCCTCCTACGAGCAGTACTTC.

Many counts were recorded for this clonotype. This rearrangement joins TRBV11-2 to TRBJ1-2; D call uncertain. The CDR3 runs to 15 residues. Germline CDR1 and CDR2: SGHAT and FQNNGV. Trimming took off 5 bases at V and 4 bases at J, with 17 bases between the two ends. The CDR3 spells CASSLTRMLGYGYTF. CDR3 DNA sequence: TGTGCCAGCAGCCTGACCCGTATGCTCGGCTATGGCTACACCTTC.

The rearrangement links TRBV20-1 to TRBJ2-1; 10 nucleotides line up with TRBD1. V was pared by 1 base and J by 8 bases, with 14 bases of the junction left unmatched. The CDR3 is 17 amino acids. In germline, CDR1 is DFQATT, CDR2 SNEGSKA (reference sequence). In DNA, the CDR3 is TGCAGTGCTAGAGCCCCCCCGGGGGACAGGGGCGGCGATGAGCAGTTCTTC. Its translation: CSARAPPGDRGGDEQFF.

This clonotype turned up a few times. This chain joins TRBV6-2 or TRBV6-3 and TRBJ1-2; 7 bases are a match to TRBD1. This CDR3 is 15 amino acids long. The V gene's germline CDR1 is MNHEY and CDR2 SVGEGT. The trim removed 6 bases at V and 3 bases at J, leaving 10 bases unmatched. The CDR3 sequence is CASRPTGQKYYGYTF. In nucleotides, the CDR3 is TGTGCCAGCAGGCCAACGGGACAGAAATACTATGGCTACACCTTC.

The sample holds a few counts of this clonotype. The rearrangement links TRBV20-1 to TRBJ2-7; D could derive from TRBD1 or TRBD2 (5 bases each). The CDR3 covers 18 residues. Deletions cut 1 base from V and 0 bases from J, with 22 bases between. CDR1 DFQATT and CDR2 SNEGSKA come from the germline V gene (reference sequence). In DNA, the CDR3 is TGCAGTGCTAGAGTATGGTCGGGTTTTAGAGGGGACTCCTACGAGCAGTACTTC. It encodes CSARVWSGFRGDSYEQYF.

This clonotype was seen at least ten times. The V call is TRBV29-1, the J call TRBJ2-5, with 10 bases matching TRBD2. This CDR3 contains 15 residues. Germline V gene sequence: CDR1 SQVTM, CDR2 ANQGSEA. J gave up 3 bases and V 5 bases, and 9 bases lay outside the gene matches. The CDR3 nucleotides read TGCAGCGTTATATTGGCTAGCGGGAGTAAAGAGACCCAGTACTTC. Encoded protein: CSVILASGSKETQYF.

This clonotype was recorded many times. The rearrangement links TRBV29-1 to TRBJ2-7; D gene ambiguous. Germline CDR1 reads SQVTM; CDR2 reads ANQGSEA. The CDR3 is 12 residues long. V lost 4 bases and J 1 base, leaving 8 bases between the germline ends. In nucleotides, the CDR3 is TGCAGCGTTGTATCTTTGTCCTACGAGCAGTACTTC. Translating it yields CSVVSLSYEQYF.

This chain connects TRBV5-1 to TRBJ1-6; tentatively, D is TRBD1 (6 bases). The CDR3 contains 14 residues. The germline V gene has CDR1 SGHRS and CDR2 YFSETQ. Trimming stripped 3 bases from V and 7 bases from J, with 11 bases between. CDR3 protein: CASSSGTPNSPLHF. CDR3 coding DNA: TGCGCCAGCAGCTCCGGGACACCAAATTCACCCCTCCACTTT.

Comment on this clonotype: The junction differs from germline at one of its ends, possibly a read error. The V and J genes are TRBV25-1 and TRBJ2-6; tentatively, D is TRBD1 (5 bases). Germline loops: CDR1 MGHDK, CDR2 SYGVNS. CDR3 length: 16 amino acids. For the CDR3, the DNA is TGTGCCAGCAGAGAATACCAGGGCTCTGGGGCCAACGTCCTGACTTTC. As protein: CASREYQGSGANVLTF.

This clonotype occurred a few times. The chain uses TRBV20-1 and TRBJ2-7, with 12 bases that match TRBD2. CDR3 length equals 15 residues. With 3 bases clipped from V and 4 bases from J, the junction kept 7 bases outside the gene matches. Germline V lookup: CDR1 DFQATT, CDR2 SNEGSKA (reference sequence). Here the CDR3 reads CSASARTSGIYEQYF. In DNA, the CDR3 is TGCAGTGCTAGTGCTCGGACTAGCGGGATTTACGAGCAGTACTTC.

This clonotype was seen a handful of times. This chain connects TRBV6-5 to TRBJ2-5; D not certain. The V and J ends lost 7 bases and 0 bases respectively, with 6 bases between them. Germline loops: CDR1 MNHEY, CDR2 SVGAGI. This CDR3 spans 12 amino acids. The CDR3 region is CASMNYQETQYF. The CDR3 bases are TGTGCCAGCATGAACTACCAAGAGACCCAGTACTTC.

The chain is built from TRBV11-1 and TRBJ2-7, with D possibly TRBD2 on 6 matching bases. V was pared by 1 base and J by 2 bases, with 21 bases between. This CDR3 spans 18 amino acids. Looked up from germline, CDR1 is SGHAT and CDR2 is FQDESV (reference sequence). This chain's CDR3 is CASSLVSGVESPTYEQYF. For the CDR3, the DNA is TGTGCCAGCAGCTTAGTCTCGGGGGTAGAATCCCCAACCTACGAGCAGTACTTC.

This clonotype was detected a few times. The chain is built from TRBV6-5 and TRBJ2-7; 14 positions match TRBD2. Germline V gene sequence: CDR1 MNHEY, CDR2 SVGAGI. V lost 0 bases and J lost 0; bases outside the gene matches: 7. The CDR3 is made up of 19 amino acids. In nucleotides, the CDR3 is TGTGCCAGCAGTTACTCGGGACTAGCGGGGGCTAGTAGCTCCTACGAGCAGTACTTC. Its translation is CASSYSGLAGASSSYEQYF.

There are a few counts of this clonotype. V gene TRBV5-1 combines with J gene TRBJ2-1; D is ambiguous. CDR3 length: 13 residues. Trimming removed 2 bases at V and 10 bases at J, with 13 bases between. The germline V gene encodes CDR1 SGHRS and CDR2 YFSETQ. The CDR3 DNA reads TGCGCCAGCAGCTTCCCCAATATGGAAGAGCAGTTCTTC. Residues: CASSFPNMEEQFF.

This clonotype was counted ten times or more. CDR3 loop: CRDTRNTEAFF. In DNA form, the CDR3 reads TGCAGGGACACACGGAACACTGAAGCTTTCTTT. The chain uses TRBV20-1 and TRBJ1-1, with D perhaps TRBD1 (5 bases). Per germline, CDR1 DFQATT and CDR2 SNEGSKA (reference sequence). The length of the CDR3 is 11 residues.

This clonotype occurred many times. This sequence joins TRBV10-3 and TRBJ1-5; maybe TRBD1 (5 bases). Germline V CDR1 and CDR2: ENHRY, SYGVKD. The CDR3 loop spans 14 amino acids. V dropped 3 bases and J dropped 4 bases, with 10 bases sitting between them. For the CDR3, the DNA is TGTGCCATCAGTGAAAGGGGAGGGAATCAGCCCCAGCATTTT. This codes for CAISERGGNQPQHF.

This clonotype showed up many times. This rearrangement joins TRBV3-1 to TRBJ2-7, with 8 bases that match TRBD2. With 1 base clipped from V and 3 bases from J, the junction kept 8 bases outside the gene matches. Germline CDR1 reads LGHDT; CDR2 reads YNNKEL (reference sequence). The CDR3 totals 16 residues. The CDR3 sequence is CASSQVIGLAGYEQYF. The CDR3 bases are TGTGCCAGCAGCCAAGTAATCGGTCTAGCGGGCTACGAGCAGTACTTC.

This clonotype has ten or more counts. The chain is built from TRBV7-2 and TRBJ1-6; D might be TRBD1 (6 bases). The CDR3 is 15 residues long. Germline lookup yields CDR1 SGHTA and CDR2 FQGNSA. With 3 bases removed from V and 8 bases from J, the gap between germline ends came to 14 bases. The CDR3 nucleotides read TGTGCCAGCAGCTTCTTGGGGGGGCTGGATTCACCCCTCCACTTT. Translating gives CASSFLGGLDSPLHF.

This clonotype was picked up many times. The rearrangement links TRBV7-2 to TRBJ2-5; no firm D call. V was shortened by 6 bases and J by 3 bases, with 5 bases between the two germline ends. This CDR3 contains 11 residues. Germline CDR1 is SGHTA and CDR2 is FQGNSA. The CDR3 DNA sequence: TGTGCCAGCAGGGGGAAAGAGACCCAGTACTTC. This sequence encodes CASRGKETQYF.